The TCR beta chain described here comes from a study of neurological immune-mediated disorders. CDR1 and CDR2 from the germline V gene are DFQATT and SNEGSKA (reference sequence). V dropped 6 bases and J dropped 4 bases, with 15 bases sitting between them. The CDR3 loop spans 14 amino acids. Indicated time point: longitudinal time-point 1 (baseline). The group of healthy controls was made up of people who were blood bank volunteers in Maryland, USA. 5'RACE with 10-nucleotide random UMIs produced the cDNA. In TCRdb, the 5' RACE reads were re-called with MiXCR into one record per CDR3 protein. The sample contains about 53,000 distinct CDR3 sequences, 9% to 10% of which appear only once. This clonotype has at least ten counts.

Sequencing was carried out using PBMCs. The receptor's source is a woman in her forties in good health. The rearrangement joins TRBV20-1 to TRBJ1-4; D ambiguous. In DNA form, the CDR3 reads TGCAGTGCCCACGCCGGGATACTTAATGAAAAACTGTTTTTT. This encodes CSAHAGILNEKLFF.